Sequencing of this T cell receptor (beta chain) was carried out in a study of T-cell reconstitution after alpha-beta-depleted transplantation in children (dated by TCRdb to the mid-2010s). About the full investigation: The study quantitatively tracked T-cell immune reconstitution after TCRalphabeta/CD19-depleted allogeneic hematopoietic cell transplantation in children using TCR repertoire profiling. On the study overall, not on this receptor specifically: In some patients, the high TCRbeta diversity seen at day 60 was put down to recipient T cells and intrathymic progenitors that had survived conditioning. About two months after transplant, the apparently early recovery of alphabetaT-cell counts reportedly depended on just several hundred clones that had expanded rapidly and came from non-depleted graft cells. Over the following months the frequencies of hyperexpanded clones went down, and after one year T-cell counts and TCRbeta diversity were mostly credited to newly produced T cells.

Many counts were recorded for this clonotype. Its antigen target is currently unknown. The record has no base qualities; no much larger clone is one base away. The library was built by means of PCR. The sequencer listed for this sample is Illumina HiSeq 2500. TCR libraries were prepared with molecular barcoding, using unique molecular identifiers to normalize TCRbeta repertoire quantification. The public reads were reanalyzed by TCRdb: fastp trimming at Q25, MiXCR alignment, in-frame beta chains only. Rows merge per CDR3 protein into single entries with the most common DNA and genes. This sample is represented by 500,000 to 650,000 distinct CDR3 sequences; approximately 10% of them were singletons. Approximately 14% of the sample is held by the ten biggest clonotypes. V is clipped by 4 bases and J by 7 bases, and the sequence between their germline boundaries is 4 bases long. Taken from cysteine to phenylalanine, the CDR3 has 11 residues. Left in the record is the CDR3 DNA by itself, 33 bases read in frame from the first base. The germline V gene provides CDR1 ENHRY and CDR2 SYGVKD.

The treatment or condition label of this sample denotes: allogeneic hematopoietic cell transplantation with graft depleted of TCRalphabeta T cells and CD19 B cells. Transplant recipients were children who received TCRalphabeta/CD19-depleted allogeneic hematopoietic cell grafts. The sample here was PBMCs, mostly from graft donor cells, taken 180 days after TCRalphabeta/CD19-depleted stem cell transplant. The clonotype originates from a female patient between 2 and 15 years old who had a stem cell transplant for aplastic anemia, so the T cells may come from the graft donor. The rearrangement combines TRBV10-3 with TRBJ2-2, with the D gene call left open. The nucleotides read TGTGCCATCAGTGTCTTCGGGGAGCTGTTTTTT. Translated, it gives CAISVFGELFF.